Following are 22 T cell receptor beta chains from one sample sequenced in a study of blood T cell repertoires in COVID-19 (TCRdb year 2020). Receptors were amplified or captured by the immunoSEQ multiplex PCR assay. This is the immuneACCESS table as TCRdb keeps it, with only in-frame sequences that have V and J called. A part of the clones is gone; compared with another copy, unresolved V genes explain less than half, and the rest is unexplained. For this sample there are roughly 110,000 clones; about 91% appear just once. The ten largest clones add up to 5.5% to 8% of the sample. The specimen was peripheral blood. The receptors shown here come from a man in his fifties or sixties with active or convalescent COVID-19.

This clone was observed once. The rearrangement joins TRBV7-6 to TRBJ2-5, with D unresolved. CDR1 and CDR2 (germline): SGHVS, FNYEAQ. The CDR3 has 13 amino acids. Trimming took off 5 bases at V and 7 bases at J, with 14 bases between the two ends. The CDR3 reads CASSQNGFLTQYF. The CDR3 DNA reads TGTGCCAGCAGCCAAAACGGTTTTTTGACCCAGTACTTC.

CDR3 DNA sequence: TGTGCCACTCGCAGGGGCTCAACTAATGAAAAACTGTTTTTT. Amino acid sequence: CATRRGSTNEKLFF. The chain joins TRBV19 to TRBJ1-4, with D perhaps TRBD1 (6 bases). This CDR3 spans 14 amino acids. Germline loops: CDR1 LNHDA, CDR2 SQIVND (reference sequence). The V end lost 10 bases, the J end lost 0 bases, and 12 bases lay between the germline ends.

The gene calls are TRBV5-1 and TRBJ2-3; 8 nucleotides align to TRBD2. The CDR3 extends over 15 amino acids. J lost 1 base, V lost 5 bases, and 6 bases had no gene match. The germline gives CDR1 SGHRS, CDR2 YFSETQ. CDR3 nucleotides: TGCGCCAGCAGAGAGCGGGAGTCGGGCACAGATACGCAGTATTTT. Encoded protein: CASRERESGTDTQYF.

This clone occurred once. V and J are TRBV28 and TRBJ1-2; no clear D gene. Germline V gives CDR1 MDHEN, CDR2 SYDVKM. The V end was cut by 4 bases, the J end by 4 bases, with 13 bases between. The CDR3 has 14 amino acids. The chain's CDR3 is CASSYPGRVYGYTF. The CDR3 coding sequence is TGTGCCAGCAGTTACCCCGGGAGGGTCTATGGCTACACCTTC.

The chain joins TRBV5-4 to TRBJ1-2; D gene uncertain. Germline lookup yields CDR1 SGHNT and CDR2 YYREEE (reference sequence). V lost 0 bases, J lost 4 bases, and 7 bases lay in between. The CDR3 spans 13 residues. CDR3 DNA sequence: TGTGCCAGCAGCTTGGGGTCGGTCTATGGCTACACCTTC. It translates to CASSLGSVYGYTF.

This clone was seen once. The V call is TRBV7-9, the J call TRBJ2-1; TRBD2 agrees at 7 bases. Per germline, CDR1 SEHNR and CDR2 FQNEAQ (reference sequence). The CDR3 contains 17 residues. V lost 7 bases to trimming and J lost 0 bases; unmatched junction nucleotides: 12. The CDR3 DNA sequence: TGTGCCAGCAACTTTCCCTCGGGCGGGAGCTCCTACAATGAGCAGTTCTTC. Amino acid sequence: CASNFPSGGSSYNEQFF.

This chain uses TRBV10-3 with TRBJ2-3; 7 bases align to TRBD2. Germline V gene data show CDR1 as ENHRY and CDR2 as SYGVKD. After removal of 2 bases from V and 1 base from J, the junction contained 6 bases not matched to a gene. This CDR3 is built from 16 residues. For the CDR3, the DNA is TGTGCCATCAGTGAGAGGATGAGCGGGGGCACAGATACGCAGTATTTT. Translated: CAISERMSGGTDTQYF.

This sequence joins TRBV6-5 and TRBJ2-7; 10 nucleotides line up with TRBD1. This CDR3 region has 12 residues. V trimming: 8 bases; J trimming: 11 bases; junction bases outside the gene matches: 9. CDR1 and CDR2 from the germline V gene are MNHEY and SVGAGI. The CDR3 DNA follows: TGTGCCAGCTCTGGACCCGGGACAGGGGAGTACTTC. Protein: CASSGPGTGEYF.

This rearrangement joins TRBV6-5 to TRBJ2-7, with TRBD1 as a possible D gene (6 bases). Trimming cost V 5 bases and J 2 bases, with 16 bases left between them. The V gene's germline CDR1 is MNHEY and CDR2 SVGAGI. CDR3 length equals 15 residues. The DNA of the CDR3 is TGTGCCAGCAGTCCGATGGGGGCGGCCCCCTACGAGCAGTACTTC. Translating it yields CASSPMGAAPYEQYF.

V is TRBV4-1 and J is TRBJ2-3; 15 nucleotides align to TRBD2. Germline CDR1 is MGHRA and CDR2 is YSYEKL. Trimming took 4 bases from V and 5 from J; bases not matched to a gene: 10. The CDR3 spans 18 residues. The CDR3 loop reads CASSRGLAGGLRGDTQYF. The CDR3, as DNA: TGCGCCAGCAGCCGCGGACTAGCGGGAGGGCTAAGGGGAGATACGCAGTATTTT.

The table lists this clone with a few counts. This chain connects TRBV6-5 to TRBJ2-7, with D hard to call. Per the germline V gene, CDR1 is MNHEY and CDR2 is SVGAGI. The V gene lost 7 bases and the J gene lost 3 bases, with 13 bases spanning the gap. The CDR3 extends over 13 amino acids. The CDR3 is CASKAGDDYEQYF. The CDR3 DNA is TGTGCCAGCAAGGCAGGCGACGACTACGAGCAGTACTTC.

This rearrangement joins TRBV18 to TRBJ2-5; a weak D match, TRBD1 (6 bases). V was shortened by 3 bases and J by 2 bases, with 13 bases between the two germline ends. The germline V gene has CDR1 KGHSH and CDR2 LQKENI. CDR3 length equals 15 residues. The CDR3 DNA sequence: TGTGCCAGCTCACCCAATACAGGGATTCAAGAGACCCAGTACTTC. This encodes CASSPNTGIQETQYF. The full variable domain, its missing parts supplied by reference TRBV18 and TRBJ2-5, is NAGVMQNPRHLVRRRGQEARLRCSPMKGHSHVYWYRQLPEEGLKFMVYLQKENIIDESGMPKERFSAEFPKEGPSILRIQQVVRGDSAAYFCASSPNTGIQETQYFGPGTRLLVL.

This chain uses TRBV5-1 with TRBJ2-2; TRBD2 agrees at 12 bases. This CDR3 comprises 15 residues. Trimming cost V 0 bases and J 6 bases; bases outside gene matches: 0. Germline CDR1 reads SGHRS; CDR2 reads YFSETQ. The CDR3 bases are TGCGCCAGCAGCTTGGGACTAGCGGGAGCCGGGGAGCTGTTTTTT. Protein product: CASSLGLAGAGELFF.

The chain uses TRBV2 and TRBJ2-1, with 7 nucleotides matching TRBD1. CDR1 is SNHLY and CDR2 is FYNNEI in the germline V gene. The V and J ends lost 7 bases and 0 bases, in that order; junction bases with no gene match: 6. This CDR3 spans 15 amino acids. The CDR3 loop reads CASTRDSSSYNEQFF. For the CDR3, the DNA is TGTGCCAGCACGAGGGACAGCAGCTCCTACAATGAGCAGTTCTTC.

The V and J genes are TRBV7-2 and TRBJ1-2, with 12 bases aligning to TRBD1. Germline V CDR1 and CDR2: SGHTA, FQGNSA. The ends lost 1 base at V and 0 bases at J; junction bases unmatched: 3. The CDR3 runs 17 residues. The CDR3 is CASSLGGTGGTNYGYTF. CDR3 DNA: TGTGCCAGCAGCTTAGGAGGGACAGGGGGCACTAACTATGGCTACACCTTC. The full variable domain, its missing parts supplied by reference TRBV7-2 and TRBJ1-2, is GAGVSQSPSNKVTEKGKDVELRCDPISGHTALYWYRQSLGQGLEFLIYFQGNSAPDKSGLPSDRFSAERTGGSVSTLTIQRTQQEDSAVYLCASSLGGTGGTNYGYTFGSGTRLTVV.

V is TRBV28 and J is TRBJ1-6, with D tentatively TRBD1 (5 bases). CDR3 length: 16 amino acids. CDR1 is MDHEN, CDR2 SYDVKM, per germline. V lost 2 bases and J 8 bases, leaving 16 bases between the germline ends. CDR3 in DNA: TGTGCCAGCAGTTTAATAGGCAGGGCCTTGGATTCACCCCTCCACTTT. This codes for CASSLIGRALDSPLHF.

The CDR3 loop is CASSDITGIFDNEQFF. The CDR3 bases are TGTGCCAGCAGTGATATTACGGGGATTTTCGACAATGAGCAGTTCTTC. The chain links TRBV25-1 to TRBJ2-1; D perhaps matches TRBD2 (5 bases). This CDR3 has 16 amino acids. Germline CDR1 and CDR2: MGHDK and SYGVNS. Trimming left V 3 bases short and J 5 bases short, with 17 bases between.

The chain is built from TRBV10-3 and TRBJ1-5; D is possibly TRBD1 (6 bases). Between the trimmed V and J ends, which lost 5 bases and 0 bases, there was a span of 14 bases. The germline V gene encodes CDR1 ENHRY and CDR2 SYGVKD. The CDR3 has 16 amino acids. DNA of the CDR3: TGTGCCATCAGTAAAGGACAGCCAACTAGCAATCAGCCCCAGCATTTT. Translated: CAISKGQPTSNQPQHF.

V and J are TRBV27 and TRBJ1-2; tentative D call: TRBD1 (5 bases). Germline-derived CDR1 and CDR2 are MNHEY and SMNVEV (reference sequence). Between the trimmed V and J ends, which lost 2 bases and 6 bases, there was a span of 19 bases. This CDR3 contains 16 residues. CDR3 nucleotides: TGTGCCAGCAGTTTAAATTTCAGAGGCAGGGTGGATGGCTACACCTTC. The encoded protein is CASSLNFRGRVDGYTF.

V gene TRBV19 combines with J gene TRBJ2-2, with D possibly matching TRBD2 (6 bases). Trimming took 8 bases from V and 3 from J, leaving 16 bases between them. This CDR3 spans 15 amino acids. The V gene's germline CDR1 is LNHDA and CDR2 SQIVND (reference sequence). CDR3 region: CASGRLGLDTGELFF. CDR3 coding DNA: TGTGCCAGTGGGAGGTTGGGGCTGGACACCGGGGAGCTGTTTTTT.

The chain employs TRBV2 and TRBJ1-2, with 8 nucleotides matching TRBD1. In germline, CDR1 is SNHLY, CDR2 FYNNEI. The CDR3 spans 15 residues. Losses at the gene ends were 2 bases for V and 6 bases for J; bases not matched to a gene: 8. This CDR3 reads CASSERTGSGNGYTF. Written as DNA, the CDR3 is TGTGCCAGCAGTGAAAGGACAGGGAGTGGGAATGGCTACACCTTC.

This clone was counted between two and nine times. CDR3 protein: CASSKAGGDNSPLHF. The CDR3 bases are TGTGCCAGCAGCAAAGCGGGGGGGGATAATTCACCCCTCCACTTT. The rearrangement uses TRBV21-1 and TRBJ1-6. TRBV21-1 constitutes a pseudogene. This CDR3 spans 15 amino acids.